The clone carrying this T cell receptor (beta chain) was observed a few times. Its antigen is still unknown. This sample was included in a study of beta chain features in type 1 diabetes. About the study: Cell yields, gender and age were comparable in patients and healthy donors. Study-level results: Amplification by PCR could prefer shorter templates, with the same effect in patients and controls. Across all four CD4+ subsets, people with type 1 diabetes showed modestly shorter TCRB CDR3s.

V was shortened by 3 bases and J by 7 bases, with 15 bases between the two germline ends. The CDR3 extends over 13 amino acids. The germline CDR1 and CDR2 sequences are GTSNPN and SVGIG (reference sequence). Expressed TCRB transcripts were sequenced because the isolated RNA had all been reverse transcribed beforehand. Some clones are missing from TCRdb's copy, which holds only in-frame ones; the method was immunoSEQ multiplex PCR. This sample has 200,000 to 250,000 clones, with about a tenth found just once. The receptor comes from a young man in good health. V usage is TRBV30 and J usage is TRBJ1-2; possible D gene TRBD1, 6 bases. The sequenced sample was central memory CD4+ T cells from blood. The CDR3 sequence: CAWRPNRDLGYTF. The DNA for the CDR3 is TGTGCCTGGAGACCTAACAGGGACCTTGGCTACACCTTC.